One and the same sample provided the 6 T cell receptor beta chains below, sequenced in a study of Graves' ophthalmopathy and Graves' hyperthyroidism. Amplified TCR beta CDR3 regions were obtained using RNA transcripts as template. RT-PCR was first run with HTBI primers, then multiplex PCR in a second round. One entry per CDR3 protein results from TCRdb running MiXCR on the multiplex PCR reads. In the table there are 200,000 to 250,000 distinct CDR3 sequences, 40% to 50% of which are singletons. The sample taken for sequencing was peripheral blood. The receptors stem from an adult man with Graves' ophthalmopathy.

This sequence joins TRBV7-3 and TRBJ2-3; D is tentatively TRBD1 or TRBD2 (5 bases each). The V gene's germline CDR1 is SGHTA and CDR2 FQGTGA. This CDR3 has 16 residues. Trimming stripped 5 bases from V and 0 bases from J, with 15 bases between. This CDR3 reads CASSPGTAPSTDTQYF. CDR3 nucleotide sequence: TGTGCCAGCAGCCCCGGGACGGCCCCTAGCACAGATACGCAGTATTTT.

This clonotype was found a few times. The chain links TRBV7-2 to TRBJ2-7; TRBD2 is a possible D gene (5 bases). The germline V and J ends were trimmed by 4 bases and 4 bases, with 11 bases remaining between them. The germline V gene has CDR1 SGHTA and CDR2 FQGNSA. The CDR3 has 13 amino acids. The CDR3 here is CASSSDEGYEQYF. The CDR3 nucleotides are TGTGCCAGCAGCTCGGACGAGGGATACGAGCAGTACTTC.

This rearrangement joins TRBV2 to TRBJ1-2; TRBD1 matches 8 bases. V shed 5 bases, J shed 4 bases, and the junction held 12 bases outside the gene matches. Germline CDR1 SNHLY, CDR2 FYNNEI. There are 16 residues in the CDR3. In DNA, the CDR3 is TGTGCCAGCAGTCCACCTGACAGGGGCTGGTCCTATGGCTACACCTTC. Amino acids: CASSPPDRGWSYGYTF.

In this sample, this clonotype turned up a few times. The rearrangement links TRBV10-3 to TRBJ2-5; D uncertain. The V gene's germline CDR1 is ENHRY and CDR2 SYGVKD. This CDR3 has 15 amino acids. The germline V and J ends were trimmed by 2 bases and 2 bases, with 12 bases remaining between them. The CDR3 loop reads CAISELLSAQETQYF. The CDR3 region has the DNA TGTGCCATCAGTGAGCTCCTTTCAGCACAAGAGACCCAGTACTTC.

The chain carries TRBV25-1 and TRBJ1-1, with D perhaps TRBD1 (5 bases). CDR3 length equals 14 residues. Trimming took 1 base from V and 3 from J, leaving 9 bases between them. Germline V gene data show CDR1 as MGHDK and CDR2 as SYGVNS. This chain's CDR3 is CASSEWRGYTEAFF. The CDR3, as DNA: TGTGCCAGCAGTGAATGGAGGGGTTACACTGAAGCTTTCTTT.

V is TRBV19 and J is TRBJ1-2; maybe TRBD1 (6 bases). From germline, CDR1 is LNHDA and CDR2 SQIVND (reference sequence). V lost 3 bases and J 6 bases, leaving 11 bases between the germline ends. There are 13 residues in the CDR3. CDR3 nucleotides: TGTGCCAGTAGTATTGCGACAGGCCATGGCTACACCTTC. Translation gives CASSIATGHGYTF.